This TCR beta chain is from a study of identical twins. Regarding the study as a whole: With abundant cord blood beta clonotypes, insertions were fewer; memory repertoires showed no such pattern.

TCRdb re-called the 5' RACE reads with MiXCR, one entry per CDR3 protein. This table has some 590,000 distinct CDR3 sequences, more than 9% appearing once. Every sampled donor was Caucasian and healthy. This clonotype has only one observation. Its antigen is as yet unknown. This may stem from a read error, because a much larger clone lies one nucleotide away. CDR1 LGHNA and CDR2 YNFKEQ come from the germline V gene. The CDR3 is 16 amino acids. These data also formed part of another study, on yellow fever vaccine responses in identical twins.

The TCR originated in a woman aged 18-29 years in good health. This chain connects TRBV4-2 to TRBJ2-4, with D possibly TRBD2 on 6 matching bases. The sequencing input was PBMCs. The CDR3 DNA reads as TGTGCCAGCAGCCAAGAGCTAGGCGGGACCAAAAACGTTCAGTACTTC. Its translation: CASSQELGGTKNVQYF.